This T cell receptor beta chain is drawn from a study of blood T cells in healthy people across ages (dated by TCRdb to between 2014 and 2017). Regarding the research as a whole: Template switching captured roughly one uniquely barcoded TCR beta cDNA molecule per two T cells in model experiments. Using deep sequencing normalized with unique cDNA molecular identifiers, the study measured how TCR beta repertoire diversity changes with age. Four age groups were formed from the donors: young (average about 16 years), middle-aged (approximately 40), aged (62) and long-lived (82). Donors of different ages were randomly distributed across sequencing lanes to avoid experimental bias. Two additional independent replicas of 1 million unique cDNA reads from the same blood draw were analyzed for two donors (one aged 18 to 29 and one aged 80 or older).

Donors were 40 or so systemically healthy Caucasian individuals from Russia aged roughly 6 to 95 years. Each donor gave about 9.2 milliliters of peripheral blood, drawn into EDTA-treated Vacutainer tubes. Ficoll-Paque density-gradient centrifugation was used to isolate PBMCs, with at least 6.5 million per sample. Trizol reagent was used to extract total RNA from PBMCs, with at least 5.5 micrograms per sample. Naive CD45RAhigh/CD27high T cell percentages were measured by flow cytometry on a PBMC aliquot from every donor. The table lists this clonotype with a count of one. The antigen it recognizes is unknown. Base qualities are missing; no much larger clone stands one base away. What the study reported, not specific to this receptor: The CMV infection status of donors was not known, potentially confounding age-related changes in expanded clonotypes. The percentage of naive T cells measured by flow cytometry correlated strongly with observed TCR beta diversity. Estimates of total diversity based on one million sequenced T cells were regarded as lower bounds and as underestimates. As age increased, observed TCR beta diversity per million T cells dropped in a roughly linear way, and a significant reduction was already evident by age 40. Compared with the aged group, the long-lived group had more naive CD4+ T cells, fewer expanded clones and increased TCR diversity, a pattern suggesting age selection. Since profiling was done on bulk unsorted PBMCs, naive and antigen-experienced compartments could not be conclusively compared.

Libraries came from 5' RACE. A second PCR of roughly 7 to 12 cycles was performed with a sample-barcoded 5' primer and a J-beta primer mix. A unique molecular identifier was introduced onto each TCR beta cDNA molecule by a template-switch 5' adaptor carrying 12 random nucleotides. Each sample yielded at least 2.5 million CDR3-containing paired-end reads. First-strand cDNA was synthesized from all RNA with the Mint cDNA synthesis kit, primed by a TRBC-specific oligonucleotide. Following uracil-DNA glycosylase treatment, all cDNA underwent a first 18-cycle PCR with the universal primers M1SS and BC2_uni_R. The authors processed their data as follows. For normalization, 1 million high-quality reads were randomly selected from each sample, with every read carrying a distinct molecular identifier. Reads with shared molecular identifiers were discarded instead of being binned into consensus sequences. MiTCR, set to a Q25 quality threshold and the strictest error-elimination algorithm, was used for CDR3 identification, clonotype clustering and error correction. Lower-bound total TCR beta diversity was estimated with a nonparametric unseen species model using Euler transformation. Through fastp at Q25 and MiXCR, TCRdb rebuilt clones from the public reads, retaining in-frame beta chains. Rows with one shared CDR3 protein collapse into an entry with the most common genes and DNA. TCRdb, not the authors, supplied the V and J calls. In this sample the table shows fewer than 2,000,000 distinct CDR3 sequences, approximately 40% of which occur a single time. The ten largest clones add up to 23% of the sample.

The junction shows trimming of 6 bases on V and 7 bases on J, plus 19 bases between the germline ends. The CDR3 sequence holds 15 residues, the cysteine and phenylalanine included. The DNA shown is the 45-base CDR3, in frame from base 1. The germline V gene specifies SNHLY as CDR1 and FYNNEI as CDR2. The sample taken for sequencing was blood. This chain is built from TRBV2 and TRBJ2-4; the D region may be TRBD1 or TRBD2, each matching 6 bases equally. The source of this sequence is a human donor in good health. The nucleotide sequence is TGTGCCAGCAGCCCTCTGGGGGCTGGAGGGAACATTCAGTACTTC. This is translated as CASSPLGAGGNIQYF.